These 17 T cell receptor beta chains came from one sample sequenced in a study of Ad26.COV2.S vaccination and SARS-CoV-2 variants. Treatment: around 19 received Ad26.COV2.S at low or high dose, single or two shots; about five received placebo; per-sample allocation not given. Sampling was performed 63 days after the first vaccine or placebo injection. Data came from immunoSEQ multiplex PCR; TCRdb stores just in-frame clones and leaves some out. In the table there are some 350,000 clones, approximately 84% of which are singletons. Specimen: peripheral blood, collected in a trial of Ad26.COV2.S vaccine versus placebo. The receptors derive from a person aged 18 to 59 who received the Ad26.COV2.S COVID-19 vaccine or a placebo.

The chain joins TRBV10-1 to TRBJ2-7; D unresolved. The CDR3 spans 16 residues. Germline values: CDR1 WNHNN, CDR2 SYGVQD (reference sequence). Trimming took off 0 bases at V and 5 bases at J, with 17 bases between the two ends. CDR3 loop: CASSESKGKGSHEQYF. In DNA form, the CDR3 reads TGCGCCAGCAGTGAGTCGAAGGGTAAGGGTTCCCACGAGCAGTACTTC.

The rearrangement uses TRBV5-1 and TRBJ2-1; perhaps TRBD2 as D (6 bases). This CDR3 is 18 amino acids long. Germline V lookup: CDR1 SGHRS, CDR2 YFSETQ. V shed 1 base and J shed 5 bases, with 22 bases lying between them. DNA of the CDR3: TGCGCCAGCAGCTTGAGTTACGGGGCGCGGGGATACAACAATGAGCAGTTCTTC. It specifies CASSLSYGARGYNNEQFF.

This chain links TRBV9 with TRBJ1-2; TRBD1 is a possible D gene (5 bases). There are 14 residues in the CDR3. Germline V gene sequence: CDR1 SGDLS, CDR2 YYNGEE. V was clipped by 2 bases and J by 7 bases, with 15 bases between them. The CDR3 sequence: CASSVGGAKGGYTF. The CDR3 nucleotides are TGTGCCAGCAGCGTGGGGGGAGCCAAGGGTGGCTACACCTTC.

The chain carries TRBV12-5 and TRBJ1-1; D uncertain. The CDR3 contains 14 residues. V was pared by 6 bases and J by 3 bases, with 14 bases between. Per the germline V gene, CDR1 is LGHNT and CDR2 is FRNRAP. The CDR3 reads CASGLILGHTEAFF. DNA for the CDR3: TGTGCTAGTGGGTTAATTCTGGGCCACACTGAAGCTTTCTTT.

This chain uses TRBV18 with TRBJ2-2, with 7 bases fitting TRBD2. Germline-derived CDR1 and CDR2 are KGHSH and LQKENI. The J segment lost 2 bases and the V segment lost 4 bases, leaving 4 bases of the junction unmatched. The CDR3 is made up of 15 amino acids. The chain's CDR3 is CASSRSGGNTGELFF. The CDR3 bases are TGTGCCAGCTCACGGTCGGGAGGCAACACCGGGGAGCTGTTTTTT.

This chain connects TRBV6-2 or TRBV6-3 to TRBJ1-2; D uncertain. The CDR3 extends over 13 amino acids. Per germline, CDR1 MNHEY and CDR2 SVGEGT. V lost 3 bases and J 8 bases, leaving 13 bases between the germline ends. CDR3 in DNA: TGTGCCAGCAGTTATATCCGGGGTAGGGGCTACACCTTC. This translates into CASSYIRGRGYTF.

The chain uses TRBV19 and TRBJ2-3; D unresolved. The CDR3 extends over 13 amino acids. V was clipped by 1 base and J by 6 bases, with 8 bases between them. The germline V gene encodes CDR1 LNHDA and CDR2 SQIVND (reference sequence). CDR3 region: CASSIVGRDTQYF. The CDR3 nucleotides are TGTGCCAGTAGTATAGTTGGAAGGGATACGCAGTATTTT.

A few counts support this clone. The CDR3 region has the DNA TGCAGCGTTGAAAAGGGGACTGAGCAGTTCTTC. It specifies CSVEKGTEQFF. The chain links TRBV29-1 to TRBJ2-1; D might be TRBD1 or TRBD2, each matching 5 bases. The CDR3 runs 11 residues. The V end lost 2 bases, the J end lost 9 bases, and 8 bases lay between the germline ends. Germline assignment: CDR1 SQVTM and CDR2 ANQGSEA.

V gene TRBV18 combines with J gene TRBJ1-6; D remains unclear. The germline V gene has CDR1 KGHSH and CDR2 LQKENI. The CDR3 runs 16 residues. V was clipped by 4 bases and J by 4 bases, with 14 bases between them. In DNA, the CDR3 is TGTGCCAGCTCACGATCTCAGGTGTCGTATAATTCACCCCTCCACTTT. It yields the protein CASSRSQVSYNSPLHF.

The chain carries TRBV5-5 and TRBJ2-5, with D uncertain. CDR1 is SGHKS and CDR2 is YYEKEE in the germline V gene (reference sequence). This CDR3 has 14 residues. The V end lost 4 bases, the J end lost 2 bases, and 12 bases lay between the germline ends. Written as DNA, the CDR3 is TGTGCCAGCAGCCTGCGACTGCTACAAGAGACCCAGTACTTC. Translated, it gives CASSLRLLQETQYF.

The chain links TRBV5-1 to TRBJ1-1; 7 bases line up with TRBD1. The CDR3 is 15 amino acids. CDR1 is SGHRS, CDR2 YFSETQ, per germline. V shed 4 bases and J 1 base; nucleotides not matched to a gene: 7. This CDR3 reads CASSPTDRANTEAFF. The CDR3 DNA sequence: TGCGCCAGCAGCCCCACTGACAGGGCGAACACTGAAGCTTTCTTT.

The V call is TRBV11-2, the J call TRBJ2-7, with TRBD1 matching 8 bases. The CDR3 length is 15 residues. CDR1 is SGHAT, CDR2 FQNNGV, per germline. V was clipped by 6 bases and J by 3 bases; unmatched bases: 10. The CDR3 DNA is TGTGCCAGCAGGCCGCGGGACAGGCTAATCTACGAGCAGTACTTC. It is translated as CASRPRDRLIYEQYF.

The V gene is TRBV28, the J gene TRBJ1-1; D gene unclear. V was clipped by 3 bases and J by 5 bases, with 10 bases between them. Looked up from germline, CDR1 is MDHEN and CDR2 is SYDVKM. This CDR3 spans 13 amino acids. The CDR3 here is CASSLVGRTEAFF. The CDR3 DNA sequence: TGTGCCAGCAGTTTGGTCGGGCGGACTGAAGCTTTCTTT.

This clone was picked up one time. The chain links TRBV20-1 to TRBJ2-3; no clear D gene. This CDR3 comprises 11 residues. Trimming removed 1 base from V and 5 bases from J, with 4 bases in between. Looked up from germline, CDR1 is DFQATT and CDR2 is SNEGSKA (reference sequence). CDR3 amino acids: CSARAGDTQYF. CDR3 DNA sequence: TGCAGTGCTAGAGCGGGAGATACGCAGTATTTT.

The chain joins TRBV7-8 to TRBJ2-7, with 8 bases lining up with TRBD1. CDR3 length: 15 residues. Germline V gives CDR1 SGHVS, CDR2 FQNEAQ. The V segment lost 5 bases and the J segment 0 bases; nucleotides outside the gene matches: 6. In DNA, the CDR3 is TGTGCCAGCAGCCTCCGGACAGGGAACTCCTACGAGCAGTACTTC. Protein: CASSLRTGNSYEQYF.

The rearrangement uses TRBV29-1 and TRBJ1-2; TRBD1 matches at 7 bases. The CDR3 extends over 13 amino acids. V shed 6 bases and J 3 bases; nucleotides not matched to a gene: 7. In germline, CDR1 is SQVTM, CDR2 ANQGSEA. The CDR3 sequence is CSVTRQGDYGYTF. The DNA for the CDR3 is TGCAGCGTCACTCGACAGGGAGACTATGGCTACACCTTC.

The chain employs TRBV2 and TRBJ2-1; 9 bases line up with TRBD2. Germline values: CDR1 SNHLY, CDR2 FYNNEI. V was clipped by 6 bases and J by 9 bases; unmatched bases: 9. This CDR3 is built from 14 residues. This CDR3 reads CASRGASGKGEQFF. Written as DNA, the CDR3 is TGTGCCAGCAGGGGGGCTAGCGGGAAGGGTGAGCAGTTCTTC.